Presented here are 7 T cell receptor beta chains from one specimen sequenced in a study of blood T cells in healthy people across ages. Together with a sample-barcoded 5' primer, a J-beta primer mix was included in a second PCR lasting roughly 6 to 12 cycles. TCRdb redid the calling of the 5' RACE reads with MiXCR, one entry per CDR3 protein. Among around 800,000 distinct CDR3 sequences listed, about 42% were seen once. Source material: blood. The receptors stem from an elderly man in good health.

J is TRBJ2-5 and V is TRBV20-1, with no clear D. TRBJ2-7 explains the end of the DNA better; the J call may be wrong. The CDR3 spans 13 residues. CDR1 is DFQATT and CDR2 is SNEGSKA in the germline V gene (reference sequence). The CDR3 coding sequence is TGCAGTGCTAGGTCGGGCTTCACCTACGAGCAGTACTTC. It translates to CSARSGFTYEQYF.

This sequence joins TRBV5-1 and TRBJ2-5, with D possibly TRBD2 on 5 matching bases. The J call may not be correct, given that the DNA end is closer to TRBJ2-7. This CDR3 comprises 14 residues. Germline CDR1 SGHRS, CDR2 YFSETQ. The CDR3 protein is CASSFDPTGYEQYF. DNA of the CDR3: TGCGCCAGCAGCTTTGACCCGACGGGGTACGAGCAGTACTTC.

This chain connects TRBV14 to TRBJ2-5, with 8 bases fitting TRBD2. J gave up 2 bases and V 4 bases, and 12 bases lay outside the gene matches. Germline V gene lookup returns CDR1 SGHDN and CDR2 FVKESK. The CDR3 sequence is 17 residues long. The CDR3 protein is CASSLMTGGFLQETQYF. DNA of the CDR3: TGTGCCAGCAGCCTAATGACGGGAGGGTTCCTACAAGAGACCCAGTACTTC.

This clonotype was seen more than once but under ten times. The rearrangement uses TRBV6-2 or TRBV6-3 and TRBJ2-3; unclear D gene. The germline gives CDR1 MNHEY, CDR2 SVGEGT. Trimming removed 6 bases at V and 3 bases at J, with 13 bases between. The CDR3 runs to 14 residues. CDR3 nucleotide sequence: TGTGCCAGCAGCCGGCCATCCGCGACAGATACGCAGTATTTT. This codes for CASSRPSATDTQYF.

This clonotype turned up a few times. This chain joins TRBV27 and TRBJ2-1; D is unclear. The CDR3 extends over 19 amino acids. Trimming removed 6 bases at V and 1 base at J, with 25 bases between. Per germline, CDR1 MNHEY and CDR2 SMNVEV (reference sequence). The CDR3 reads CASSFNAGVHPLSYNEQFF. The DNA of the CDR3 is TGTGCCAGCAGCTTCAATGCTGGGGTACACCCTCTATCCTACAATGAGCAGTTCTTC.

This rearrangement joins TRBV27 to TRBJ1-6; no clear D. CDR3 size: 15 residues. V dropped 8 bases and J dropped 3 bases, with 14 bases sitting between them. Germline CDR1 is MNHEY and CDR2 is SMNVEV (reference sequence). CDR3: CASGAAWSYNSPLHF. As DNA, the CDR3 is TGTGCCAGCGGAGCCGCCTGGAGCTATAATTCACCCCTCCACTTT.

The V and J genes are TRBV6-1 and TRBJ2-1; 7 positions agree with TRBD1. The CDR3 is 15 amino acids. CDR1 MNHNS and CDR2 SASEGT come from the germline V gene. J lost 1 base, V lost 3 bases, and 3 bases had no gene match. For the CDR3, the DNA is TGTGCCAGCAGTGACTACAGGGGTTCCTACAATGAGCAGTTCTTC. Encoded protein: CASSDYRGSYNEQFF.